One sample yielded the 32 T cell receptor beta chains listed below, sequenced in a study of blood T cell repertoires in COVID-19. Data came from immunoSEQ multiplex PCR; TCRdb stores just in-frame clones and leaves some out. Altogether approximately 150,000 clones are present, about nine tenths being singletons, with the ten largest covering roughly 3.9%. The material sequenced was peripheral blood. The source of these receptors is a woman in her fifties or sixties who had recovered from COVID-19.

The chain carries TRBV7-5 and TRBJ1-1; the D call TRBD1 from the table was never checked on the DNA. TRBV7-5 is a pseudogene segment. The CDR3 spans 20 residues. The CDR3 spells CARSFTGQGSRGVQNTEAFF. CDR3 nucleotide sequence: TGTGCCAGAAGCTTTACGGGACAGGGGTCGCGAGGAGTCCAAAACACTGAAGCTTTCTTT.

The DNA for the CDR3 is TGTGCCAGCAGTGAAAGTGGACAGGGGAATGGATTCTATGGCTACACCTTC. It is translated as CASSESGQGNGFYGYTF. The chain recombines TRBV2 with TRBJ1-2, with TRBD1 matching 9 bases. V was clipped by 2 bases and J by 4 bases; unmatched bases: 11. Germline V gene data show CDR1 as SNHLY and CDR2 as FYNNEI. This CDR3 region has 17 residues.

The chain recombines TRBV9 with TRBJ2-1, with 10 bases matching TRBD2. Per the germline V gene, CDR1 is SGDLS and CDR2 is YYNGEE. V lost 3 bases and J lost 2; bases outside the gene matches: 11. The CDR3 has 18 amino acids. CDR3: CASSASSGGSIAYNEQFF. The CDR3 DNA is TGTGCCAGCAGCGCGAGTAGCGGGGGGAGTATAGCCTACAATGAGCAGTTCTTC.

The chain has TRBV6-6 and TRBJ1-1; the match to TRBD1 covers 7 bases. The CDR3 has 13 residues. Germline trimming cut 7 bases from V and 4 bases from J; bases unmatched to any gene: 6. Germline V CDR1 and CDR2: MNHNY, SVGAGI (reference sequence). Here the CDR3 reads CASIPTGVTEAFF. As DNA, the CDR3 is TGTGCCAGCATTCCAACAGGGGTCACTGAAGCTTTCTTT.

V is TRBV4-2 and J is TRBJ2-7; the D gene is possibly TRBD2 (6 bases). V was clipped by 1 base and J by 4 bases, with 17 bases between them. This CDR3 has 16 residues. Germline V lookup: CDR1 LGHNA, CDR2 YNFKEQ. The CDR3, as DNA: TGTGCCAGCAGCCAAGTGGGGGGTGGGCAGGAGTACGAGCAGTACTTC. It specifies CASSQVGGGQEYEQYF.

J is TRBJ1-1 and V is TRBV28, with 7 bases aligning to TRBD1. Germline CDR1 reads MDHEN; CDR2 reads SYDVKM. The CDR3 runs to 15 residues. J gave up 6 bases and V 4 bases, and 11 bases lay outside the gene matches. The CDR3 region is CASSSSLEGAAEAFF. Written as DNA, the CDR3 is TGTGCCAGCAGTTCGTCCCTCGAGGGGGCGGCTGAAGCTTTCTTT.

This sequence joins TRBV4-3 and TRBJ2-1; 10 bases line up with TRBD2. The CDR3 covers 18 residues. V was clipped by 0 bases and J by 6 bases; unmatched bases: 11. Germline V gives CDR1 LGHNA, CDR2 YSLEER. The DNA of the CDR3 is TGCGCCAGCAGCCAAGAGTTAGCGGGGGGCCCCGGGGCCAATGAGCAGTTCTTC. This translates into CASSQELAGGPGANEQFF.

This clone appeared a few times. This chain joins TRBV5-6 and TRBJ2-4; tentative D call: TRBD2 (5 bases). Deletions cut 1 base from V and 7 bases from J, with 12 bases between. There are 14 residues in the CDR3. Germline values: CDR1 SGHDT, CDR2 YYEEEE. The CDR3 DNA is TGTGCCAGCAGCTTGCTACATGCGGGTAACATTCAGTACTTC. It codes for CASSLLHAGNIQYF. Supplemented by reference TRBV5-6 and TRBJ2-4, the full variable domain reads DAGVTQSPTHLIKTRGQQVTLRCSPKSGHDTVSWYQQALGQGPQFIFQYYEEEERQRGNFPDRFSGHQFPNYSSELNVNALLLGDSALYLCASSLLHAGNIQYFGAGTRLSVL.

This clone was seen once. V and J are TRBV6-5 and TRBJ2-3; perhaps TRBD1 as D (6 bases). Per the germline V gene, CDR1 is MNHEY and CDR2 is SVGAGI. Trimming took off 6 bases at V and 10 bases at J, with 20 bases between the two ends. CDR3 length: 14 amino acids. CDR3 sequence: CASRRDTQTYPQYF. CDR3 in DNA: TGTGCCAGCAGACGGGACACCCAAACATATCCGCAGTATTTT.

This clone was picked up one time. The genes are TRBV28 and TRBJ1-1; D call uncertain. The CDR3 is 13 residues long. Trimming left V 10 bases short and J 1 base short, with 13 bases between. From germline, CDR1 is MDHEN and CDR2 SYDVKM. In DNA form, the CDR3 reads TGTGCCACCTCCTTTACCAGGAACACTGAAGCTTTCTTT. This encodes CATSFTRNTEAFF.

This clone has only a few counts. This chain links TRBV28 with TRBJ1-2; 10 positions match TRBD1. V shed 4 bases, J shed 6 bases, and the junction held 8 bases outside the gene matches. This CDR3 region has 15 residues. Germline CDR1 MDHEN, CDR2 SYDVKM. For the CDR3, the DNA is TGTGCCAGCAGTTGGGGACAGGGGAAGGAGGATGGCTACACCTTC. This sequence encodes CASSWGQGKEDGYTF.

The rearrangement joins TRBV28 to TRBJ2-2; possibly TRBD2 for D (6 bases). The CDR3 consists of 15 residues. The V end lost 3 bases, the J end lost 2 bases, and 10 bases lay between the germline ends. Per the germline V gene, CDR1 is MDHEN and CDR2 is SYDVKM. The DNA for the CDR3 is TGTGCCAGCAGTTTTGGAGGGGCCAACACCGGGGAGCTGTTTTTT. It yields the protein CASSFGGANTGELFF.

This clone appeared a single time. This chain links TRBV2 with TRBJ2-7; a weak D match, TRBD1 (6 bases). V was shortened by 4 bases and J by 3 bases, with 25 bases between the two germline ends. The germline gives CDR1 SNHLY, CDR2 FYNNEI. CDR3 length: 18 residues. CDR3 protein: CASSGIFQGPVGVYEQYF. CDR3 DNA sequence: TGTGCCAGCAGTGGAATTTTCCAGGGGCCCGTCGGGGTCTACGAGCAGTACTTC.

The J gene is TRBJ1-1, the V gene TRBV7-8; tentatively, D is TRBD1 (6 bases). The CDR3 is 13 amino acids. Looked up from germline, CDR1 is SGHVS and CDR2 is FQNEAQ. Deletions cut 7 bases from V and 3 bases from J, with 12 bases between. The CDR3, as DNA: TGTGCCAGCACCCACAGGGTCTACACTGAAGCTTTCTTT. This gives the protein CASTHRVYTEAFF.

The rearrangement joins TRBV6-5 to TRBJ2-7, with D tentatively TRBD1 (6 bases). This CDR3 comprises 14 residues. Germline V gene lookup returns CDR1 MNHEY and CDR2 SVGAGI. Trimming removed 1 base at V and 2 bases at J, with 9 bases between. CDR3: CASSYLGQPYEQYF. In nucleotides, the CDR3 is TGTGCCAGCAGTTACTTAGGACAGCCCTACGAGCAGTACTTC.

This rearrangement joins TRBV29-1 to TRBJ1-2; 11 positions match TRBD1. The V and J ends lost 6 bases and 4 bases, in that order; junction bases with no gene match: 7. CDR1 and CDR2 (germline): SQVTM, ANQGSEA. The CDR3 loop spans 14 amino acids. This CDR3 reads CSVSGTGGSYGYTF. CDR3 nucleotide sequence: TGCAGCGTCTCCGGGACAGGGGGAAGCTATGGCTACACCTTC. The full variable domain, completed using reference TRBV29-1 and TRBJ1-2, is SAVISQKPSRDICQRGTSLTIQCQVDSQVTMMFWYRQQPGQSLTLIATANQGSEATYESGFVIDKFPISRPNLTFSTLTVSNMSPEDSSIYLCSVSGTGGSYGYTFGSGTRLTVV.

The CDR3 sequence: CASSQSINTGELFF. DNA of the CDR3: TGTGCCAGCAGCCAATCTATTAACACCGGGGAGCTGTTTTTT. The chain joins TRBV3-1 (or the pseudogene TRBV3-2) to TRBJ2-2; the D is unclear. Germline CDR1 LGHDT, CDR2 YNNKEL (reference sequence). CDR3 length equals 14 residues. V was shortened by 2 bases and J by 2 bases, with 6 bases between the two germline ends.

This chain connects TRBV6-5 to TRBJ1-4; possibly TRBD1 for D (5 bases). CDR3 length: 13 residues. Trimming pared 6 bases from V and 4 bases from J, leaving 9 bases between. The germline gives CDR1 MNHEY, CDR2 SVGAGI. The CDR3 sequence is CASRTEINEKLFF. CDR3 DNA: TGTGCCAGCAGGACAGAGATTAATGAAAAACTGTTTTTT.

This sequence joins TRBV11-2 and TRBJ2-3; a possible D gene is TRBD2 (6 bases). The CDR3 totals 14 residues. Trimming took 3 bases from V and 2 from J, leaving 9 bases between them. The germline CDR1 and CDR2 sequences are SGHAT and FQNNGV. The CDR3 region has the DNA TGTGCCAGCAGCTTGGGGACTTTCACAGATACGCAGTATTTT. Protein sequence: CASSLGTFTDTQYF.

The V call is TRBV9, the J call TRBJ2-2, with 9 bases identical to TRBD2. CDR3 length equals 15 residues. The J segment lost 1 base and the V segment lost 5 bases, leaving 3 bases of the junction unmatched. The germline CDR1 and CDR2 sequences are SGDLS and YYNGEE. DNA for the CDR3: TGTGCCAGCAGGGCTAGCGGGGTGAACACCGGGGAGCTGTTTTTT. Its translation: CASRASGVNTGELFF.

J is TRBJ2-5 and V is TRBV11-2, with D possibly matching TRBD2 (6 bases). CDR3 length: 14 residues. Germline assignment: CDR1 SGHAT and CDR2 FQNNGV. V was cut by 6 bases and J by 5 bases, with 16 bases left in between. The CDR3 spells CASRRRDGVETQYF. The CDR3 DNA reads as TGTGCCAGCAGGAGGAGGGACGGGGTGGAGACCCAGTACTTC. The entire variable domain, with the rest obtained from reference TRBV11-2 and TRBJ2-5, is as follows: EAGVAQSPRYKIIEKRQSVAFWCNPISGHATLYWYQQILGQGPKLLIQFQNNGVVDDSQLPKDRFSAERLKGVDSTLKIQPAKLEDSAVYLCASRRRDGVETQYFGPGTRLLVL.

This chain's CDR3 is CASRGGGPAKNIQYF. As DNA, the CDR3 is TGTGCCAGTAGAGGCGGGGGACCAGCCAAAAACATTCAGTACTTC. The V call is TRBV3-1 (or the pseudogene TRBV3-2), the J call TRBJ2-4, with 7 bases aligning to TRBD2. V trimming: 9 bases; J trimming: 0 bases; junction bases outside the gene matches: 8. CDR3 length: 15 amino acids. The germline V gene has CDR1 LGHDT and CDR2 YNNKEL (reference sequence).

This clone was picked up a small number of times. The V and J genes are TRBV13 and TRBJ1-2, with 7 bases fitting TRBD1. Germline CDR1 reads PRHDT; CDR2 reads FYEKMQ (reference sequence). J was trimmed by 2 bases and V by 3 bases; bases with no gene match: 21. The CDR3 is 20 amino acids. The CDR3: CASSFNDGERLKTGNYGYTF. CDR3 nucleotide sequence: TGTGCCAGCAGCTTTAATGACGGGGAGAGGCTAAAGACAGGGAACTATGGCTACACCTTC.

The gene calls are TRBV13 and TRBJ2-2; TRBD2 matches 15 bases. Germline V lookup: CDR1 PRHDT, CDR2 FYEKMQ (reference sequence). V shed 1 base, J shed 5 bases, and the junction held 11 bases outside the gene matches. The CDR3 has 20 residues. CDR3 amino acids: CASSLAPWTSGGARTGELFF. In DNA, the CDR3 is TGTGCCAGCAGCTTAGCGCCCTGGACTAGCGGGGGGGCCCGGACCGGGGAGCTGTTTTTT.

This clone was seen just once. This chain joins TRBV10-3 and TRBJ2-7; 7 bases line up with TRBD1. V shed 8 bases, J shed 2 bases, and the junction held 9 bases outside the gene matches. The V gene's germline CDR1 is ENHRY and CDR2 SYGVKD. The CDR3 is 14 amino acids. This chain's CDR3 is CAISGTAKAYEQYF. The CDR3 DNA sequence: TGTGCCATCTCCGGGACAGCAAAGGCCTACGAGCAGTACTTC.

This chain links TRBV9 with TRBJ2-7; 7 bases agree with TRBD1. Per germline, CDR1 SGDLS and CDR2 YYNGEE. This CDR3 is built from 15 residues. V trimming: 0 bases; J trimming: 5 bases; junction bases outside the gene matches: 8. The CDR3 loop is CASSVASTGWDEQYF. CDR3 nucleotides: TGTGCCAGCAGCGTAGCTTCGACAGGGTGGGACGAGCAGTACTTC.

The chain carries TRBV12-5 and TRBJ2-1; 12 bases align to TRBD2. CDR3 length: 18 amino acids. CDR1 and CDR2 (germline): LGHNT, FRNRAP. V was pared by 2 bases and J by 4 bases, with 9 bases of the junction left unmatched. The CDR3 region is CASGLLVASGGVYNEQFF. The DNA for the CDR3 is TGTGCTAGTGGTTTGCTAGTGGCTAGCGGGGGGGTATACAATGAGCAGTTCTTC.

For the CDR3, the DNA is TGCAGCGTTGCTCACACTGAAGCTTTCTTT. Protein sequence: CSVAHTEAFF. This chain connects TRBV29-1 to TRBJ1-1; the D is unclear. Trimming cost V 4 bases and J 3 bases, with 3 bases left between them. In germline, CDR1 is SQVTM, CDR2 ANQGSEA. The CDR3 sequence is 10 residues long.

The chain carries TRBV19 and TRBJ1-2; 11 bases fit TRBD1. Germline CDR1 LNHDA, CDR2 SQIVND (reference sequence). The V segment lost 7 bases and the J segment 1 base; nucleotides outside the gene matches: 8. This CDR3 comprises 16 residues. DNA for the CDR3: TGTGCCAGTACCCCCACCGGGACAGGGGGTAACTATGGCTACACCTTC. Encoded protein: CASTPTGTGGNYGYTF.

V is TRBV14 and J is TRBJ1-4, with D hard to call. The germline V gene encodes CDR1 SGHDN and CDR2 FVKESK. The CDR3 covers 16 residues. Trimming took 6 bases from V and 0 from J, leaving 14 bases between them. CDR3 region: CASSRSGGSTNEKLFF. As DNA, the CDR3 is TGTGCCAGCAGTCGTTCGGGTGGGTCAACTAATGAAAAACTGTTTTTT.

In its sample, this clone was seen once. The CDR3 here is CASSYIPGQGSYEQYF. CDR3 nucleotides: TGTGCCAGCAGTTATATACCGGGACAGGGATCCTACGAGCAGTACTTC. The J gene is TRBJ2-7, the V gene TRBV28; 9 bases line up with TRBD1. This CDR3 has 16 amino acids. After removal of 4 bases from V and 1 base from J, the junction contained 8 bases not matched to a gene. The germline V gene has CDR1 MDHEN and CDR2 SYDVKM.

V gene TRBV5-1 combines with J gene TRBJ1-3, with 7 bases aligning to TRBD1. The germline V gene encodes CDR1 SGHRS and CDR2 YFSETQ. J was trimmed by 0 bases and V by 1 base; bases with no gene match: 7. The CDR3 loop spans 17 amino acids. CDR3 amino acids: CASSLSGGGLSGNTIYF. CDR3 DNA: TGCGCCAGCAGCTTGAGTGGAGGGGGCCTCTCTGGAAACACCATATATTTT.